This entry lists 30 T cell receptor beta chains sequenced from one sample in a study of identical twins. TCRdb independently ran MiXCR on the 5' RACE reads; one entry per CDR3 protein. The sample lists 1.5 million to 2 million distinct CDR3 sequences; more than 30% were seen once. Sequencing used cord blood. Receptors were obtained from a newborn girl in good health.

V and J are TRBV6-2 or TRBV6-3 and TRBJ2-7; D call uncertain. Germline V gene sequence: CDR1 MNHEY, CDR2 SVGEGT. Trimming left V 8 bases short and J 8 bases short, with 16 bases between. This CDR3 region has 12 residues. The CDR3 DNA sequence: TGTGCCAGCGGGTACAAGGTTCGCCAGCAGTACTTC. It encodes CASGYKVRQQYF.

This chain connects TRBV25-1 to TRBJ2-7; possibly TRBD1 for D (6 bases). The CDR3 has 12 residues. In germline, CDR1 is MGHDK, CDR2 SYGVNS. Trimming pared 4 bases from V and 6 bases from J, leaving 10 bases between. For the CDR3, the DNA is TGTGCCAGCAGTGCCCAGGGGTTCGAGCAGTACTTC. It translates to CASSAQGFEQYF.

This clonotype was counted ten times or more. The chain uses TRBV4-1 and TRBJ2-5, with 13 nucleotides matching TRBD2. The CDR3 is 15 residues long. In germline, CDR1 is MGHRA, CDR2 YSYEKL. J was trimmed by 4 bases and V by 1 base; bases with no gene match: 0. DNA of the CDR3: TGCGCCAGCAGCCAAGGGACTAGCGGGAGAGAGACCCAGTACTTC. Its protein product is CASSQGTSGRETQYF.

This clonotype was found a few times. The CDR3 is CASSLGDSRNQPQHF. The CDR3 DNA reads as TGTGCCAGCAGCTTAGGGGACAGCCGCAATCAGCCCCAGCATTTT. This rearrangement joins TRBV7-2 to TRBJ1-5; 7 bases map to TRBD1. CDR3 length equals 15 residues. Germline assignment: CDR1 SGHTA and CDR2 FQGNSA. V gave up 1 base and J gave up 2 bases; unmatched junction bases: 2.

The CDR3 is CASSLADSAAGKAFF. CDR3 coding DNA: TGTGCCAGCAGCCTCGCCGACAGTGCAGCCGGGAAGGCTTTCTTT. V and J are TRBV7-6 and TRBJ1-1, with a weak D call TRBD1 (5 bases). The germline V gene encodes CDR1 SGHVS and CDR2 FNYEAQ. Trimming cost V 5 bases and J 11 bases, with 24 bases left between them. This CDR3 is 15 amino acids long.

This clonotype was seen a handful of times. V gene TRBV20-1 combines with J gene TRBJ2-3, with D unresolved. V was clipped by 6 bases and J by 3 bases, with 19 bases between them. Germline-derived CDR1 and CDR2 are DFQATT and SNEGSKA (reference sequence). This CDR3 has 15 residues. The chain's CDR3 is CSAPWIGLGTDTQYF. DNA for the CDR3: TGCAGTGCCCCGTGGATTGGGCTCGGGACAGATACGCAGTATTTT.

This clonotype was seen only a few times. The chain links TRBV20-1 to TRBJ2-7, with D perhaps assigned TRBD1 or TRBD2 (5 bases each). Germline V gene sequence: CDR1 DFQATT, CDR2 SNEGSKA (reference sequence). V dropped 3 bases and J dropped 3 bases, with 18 bases sitting between them. There are 15 residues in the CDR3. The CDR3 nucleotides read TGCAGTGCTAGCTGGGGGTCCTCACCTCTCTACGAGCAGTACTTC. As protein: CSASWGSSPLYEQYF.

The chain is built from TRBV14 and TRBJ2-1, with 8 positions matching TRBD2. Germline lookup yields CDR1 SGHDN and CDR2 FVKESK. Trimming cost V 0 bases and J 13 bases; bases outside gene matches: 8. There are 14 residues in the CDR3. The CDR3 here is CASSQELAVKTQFF. The DNA of the CDR3 is TGTGCCAGCAGCCAAGAACTAGCGGTAAAGACCCAGTTCTTC.

The chain joins TRBV27 to TRBJ2-7; TRBD1 matches 8 bases. After removal of 0 bases from V and 0 bases from J, the junction contained 4 bases not matched to a gene. Germline CDR1 MNHEY, CDR2 SMNVEV (reference sequence). The CDR3 consists of 16 residues. The CDR3 bases are TGTGCCAGCAGTTTATCCGGGACAGGCCTCTCCTACGAGCAGTACTTC. This codes for CASSLSGTGLSYEQYF.

The chain carries TRBV5-5 and TRBJ1-5; 10 bases are shared with TRBD1. Germline loops: CDR1 SGHKS, CDR2 YYEKEE (reference sequence). CDR3 length: 20 amino acids. Trimming at V came to 4 bases and at J to 4 bases, leaving 20 bases not matched to a gene. The CDR3 is CASSPHSYRDRGLGNQPQHF. CDR3 sequence (DNA): TGTGCCAGCAGCCCACACTCCTACCGGGACAGGGGACTTGGGAATCAGCCCCAGCATTTT.

The V call is TRBV20-1, the J call TRBJ1-2, with unresolved D. The CDR3 is 13 residues long. Per germline, CDR1 DFQATT and CDR2 SNEGSKA (reference sequence). V shed 6 bases and J shed 3 bases, with 14 bases lying between them. Here the CDR3 reads CSAHQPGDYGYTF. The CDR3 bases are TGCAGTGCCCATCAGCCCGGGGACTATGGCTACACCTTC.

DNA for the CDR3: TGTGCCTGGAGTGTACCTGGGACAGGGGGAACATACGAGCAGTACTTC. Encoded protein: CAWSVPGTGGTYEQYF. The chain uses TRBV30 and TRBJ2-7, with TRBD1 matching over 11 bases. Germline CDR1 reads GTSNPN; CDR2 reads SVGIG (reference sequence). This CDR3 is 16 amino acids long. V shed 0 bases, J shed 4 bases, and the junction held 8 bases outside the gene matches.

The chain carries TRBV28 and TRBJ2-3; no clear D. Trimming removed 5 bases from V and 4 bases from J, with 13 bases in between. The germline gives CDR1 MDHEN, CDR2 SYDVKM. This CDR3 has 14 residues. The CDR3 sequence is CASSPGWAADTQYF. The CDR3 coding sequence is TGTGCCAGCAGTCCCGGTTGGGCGGCAGATACGCAGTATTTT.

In DNA, the CDR3 is TGTGCCAGCAGCCTAAACAGACAGGGGAAGAATCAGCCCCAGCATTTT. This codes for CASSLNRQGKNQPQHF. V usage is TRBV4-2 and J usage is TRBJ1-5, with 8 positions matching TRBD1. Germline V CDR1 and CDR2: LGHNA, YNFKEQ. The V segment lost 4 bases and the J segment 4 bases; nucleotides outside the gene matches: 9. The CDR3 sequence is 16 residues long.

Written as DNA, the CDR3 is TGTGCCAGCAGATCCCCCGCCCTAGCGGTGCACAAAAACATTCAGTACTTC. It encodes CASRSPALAVHKNIQYF. The rearrangement uses TRBV6-2 or TRBV6-3 and TRBJ2-5; TRBD2 matches at 7 bases. The DNA end is more similar to TRBJ2-4, so the J call may be wrong. From germline, CDR1 is MNHEY and CDR2 SVGEGT. CDR3 length equals 17 residues.

This chain uses TRBV7-9 with TRBJ2-3; 10 bases are shared with TRBD2. Germline-derived CDR1 and CDR2 are SEHNR and FQNEAQ (reference sequence). V was clipped by 3 bases and J by 2 bases; unmatched bases: 2. The CDR3 covers 15 residues. CDR3 in amino acids: CASSFLAGDTDTQYF. The CDR3 DNA reads as TGTGCCAGCAGCTTCCTAGCGGGAGACACAGATACGCAGTATTTT.

Regarding this clonotype: An end of the junction does not agree with germline; a read error may underlie this. This rearrangement joins TRBV4-1 to TRBJ2-3; possible D gene TRBD2, 6 bases. Germline CDR1 and CDR2: MGHRA and YSYEKL. There are 14 residues in the CDR3. For the CDR3, the DNA is TGCGCCAGCAGCCAAGTCCTAGCGTCAGATACGCGGTATTTT. It is translated as CASSQVLASDTRYF.

The chain couples TRBV5-1 to TRBJ2-7; possible D gene TRBD2, 7 bases. Germline CDR1 and CDR2: SGHRS and YFSETQ. The length of the CDR3 is 15 residues. Trimming pared 6 bases from V and 7 bases from J, leaving 23 bases between. The CDR3 sequence: CASNPSGGPLNEQYF. The CDR3 DNA reads as TGCGCCAGCAACCCCTCGGGGGGCCCTCTAAATGAGCAGTACTTC.

This clonotype occurred a few times. The chain employs TRBV7-2 and TRBJ2-3; D uncertain. This CDR3 spans 13 amino acids. Deletions cut 5 bases from V and 4 bases from J, with 10 bases between. The germline CDR1 and CDR2 sequences are SGHTA and FQGNSA. In DNA form, the CDR3 reads TGTGCCAGCAGCACCGAGACCGCAGATACGCAGTATTTT. Amino acids: CASSTETADTQYF.

About this clonotype: A much larger clone lies a single base off, so this may be a read error. V gene TRBV20-1 combines with J gene TRBJ2-7; 13 nucleotides match TRBD2. Germline V gene sequence: CDR1 DFQATT, CDR2 SNEGSKA (reference sequence). This CDR3 comprises 15 residues. Unmatched junction bases numbered 11, after V lost 5 bases and J lost 7 bases. The CDR3 here is CSAWTSGRLYNEQYF. Here the CDR3 DNA reads TGCAGTGCTTGGACTAGCGGGAGACTCTACAATGAGCAGTACTTC.

Turning to this clonotype: Its ends do not fully match the called genes, so a read error is possible. This chain links TRBV5-1 with TRBJ2-2, with D perhaps matching TRBD2 (6 bases). The germline V gene encodes CDR1 SGHRS and CDR2 YFSETQ. The CDR3 is 15 amino acids. The CDR3 nucleotides read TGCTCCAGCAGCTTGGAGGGAAGGGGCACCGGGGAGCTGTTTTTT. As protein: CSSSLEGRGTGELFF.

The chain combines TRBV10-3 with TRBJ2-5, with 14 bases lining up with TRBD2. Germline V gene sequence: CDR1 ENHRY, CDR2 SYGVKD. This CDR3 region has 14 residues. V shed 10 bases, J shed 1 base, and the junction held 2 bases outside the gene matches. CDR3 nucleotides: TGTGCCAGTGGGACTAGCGGGGGCCAAGAGACCCAGTACTTC. Translated, it gives CASGTSGGQETQYF.

The rearrangement uses TRBV28 and TRBJ1-6; D may be TRBD1 (6 bases). This CDR3 contains 15 residues. The V and J ends lost 5 bases and 9 bases respectively, with 17 bases between them. Looked up from germline, CDR1 is MDHEN and CDR2 is SYDVKM. The DNA for the CDR3 is TGTGCCAGCAGTGTACAATGGGGGCGAGGTTCACCCCTCCACTTT. Translated: CASSVQWGRGSPLHF.

This sequence joins TRBV5-1 and TRBJ2-3, with 11 bases identical to TRBD2. J lost 6 bases, V lost 0 bases, and 12 bases had no gene match. In germline, CDR1 is SGHRS, CDR2 YFSETQ. There are 18 residues in the CDR3. Here the CDR3 reads CASSLGPLAGGRLDTQYF. The CDR3 DNA follows: TGCGCCAGCAGCTTGGGACCGTTAGCGGGGGGGCGACTTGATACGCAGTATTTT. Based on the CDR3 plus reference TRBV5-1 and TRBJ2-3, the full variable domain is KAGVTQTPRYLIKTRGQQVTLSCSPISGHRSVSWYQQTPGQGLQFLFEYFSETQRNKGNFPGRFSGRQFSNSRSEMNVSTLELGDSALYLCASSLGPLAGGRLDTQYFGPGTRLTVL.

This clonotype was recorded once. This chain uses TRBV5-1 with TRBJ1-2; D is perhaps TRBD1 (5 bases). CDR1 is SGHRS and CDR2 is YFSETQ in the germline V gene. V was shortened by 2 bases and J by 7 bases, with 18 bases between the two germline ends. This CDR3 has 15 amino acids. For the CDR3, the DNA is TGCGCCAGCAGCTTTGGCAACAGGCAGGCGAGTGGCTACACCTTC. This sequence encodes CASSFGNRQASGYTF.

The chain links TRBV5-1 to TRBJ1-1, with TRBD1 matching 7 bases. From germline, CDR1 is SGHRS and CDR2 YFSETQ. Unmatched junction bases numbered 6, after V lost 0 bases and J lost 4 bases. This CDR3 is 15 amino acids long. The CDR3 coding sequence is TGCGCCAGCAGCTTGGTAGGGGGCGCGGGCACTGAAGCTTTCTTT. It encodes CASSLVGGAGTEAFF.

This clonotype was seen at least ten times. In DNA form, the CDR3 reads TGTGCCATCAGTGAGTCTAGCGTCTACGAGCAGTACTTC. Encoded protein: CAISESSVYEQYF. This chain uses TRBV10-3 with TRBJ2-7, with D tentatively TRBD2 (5 bases). CDR1 is ENHRY, CDR2 SYGVKD, per germline. This CDR3 has 13 amino acids. Trimming left V 0 bases short and J 3 bases short, with 6 bases between.

A remark on this clonotype: A much larger clone lies a single base off, so this may be a read error. The chain uses TRBV12-3 or TRBV12-4 and TRBJ2-1; no clear D gene. With 3 bases removed from V and 5 bases from J, the gap between germline ends came to 11 bases. The CDR3 covers 14 residues. DNA for the CDR3: TGTGCCAGCAGTTTGGTCGGTGGGCACAATGAGCAGTTCTTC. It yields the protein CASSLVGGHNEQFF.

The chain joins TRBV3-1 to TRBJ2-1; D may be TRBD2 (5 bases). The CDR3 loop spans 12 amino acids. Trimming pared 3 bases from V and 12 bases from J, leaving 12 bases between. Germline loops: CDR1 LGHDT, CDR2 YNNKEL (reference sequence). The CDR3 loop is CASSHGAVGQFF. As DNA, the CDR3 is TGTGCCAGCAGCCATGGAGCGGTGGGGCAGTTCTTC.

The V and J genes are TRBV20-1 and TRBJ1-1, with D unclear. Trimming shortened V by 1 base and J by 1 base, and 7 bases separated the two germline ends. CDR1 and CDR2 (germline): DFQATT, SNEGSKA (reference sequence). This CDR3 has 13 amino acids. The CDR3 sequence: CSARVLGNTEAFF. CDR3 bases: TGCAGTGCTAGAGTATTGGGGAACACTGAAGCTTTCTTT.